This is a list of T cell receptor beta chains from one sample in a study of blood T cell repertoires in COVID-19. Clones were read by immunoSEQ multiplex PCR, and TCRdb kept only the in-frame ones, dropping some. The repertoire includes approximately 70,000 clones, 90% to 95% of them detected once, and approximately 2.8% sits in the top ten. Sequencing used peripheral blood. These receptors were obtained from a man aged 50-60 years with COVID-19, enrolled during active disease. CDR3s include the opening cysteine and the closing phenylalanine or tryptophan. The order of the fields is J gene, D gene, clone size, V gene, CDR3 protein, CDR3 DNA. D genes are given only for firm matches. Some rows have no size entry. The others give once, few or many, or a class for an expanded clone.

J: TRBJ2-5; D: TRBD2; size: NA; V: TRBV29-1; CDR3: CSVGTSGMYQETQYF; DNA: TGCAGCGTTGGGACTAGCGGAATGTACCAAGAGACCCAGTACTTC
J: TRBJ2-1; D: TRBD2; size: NA; V: TRBV19; CDR3: CATRLAGALNEQFF; DNA: TGTGCCACCCGCCTAGCGGGGGCCTTAAATGAGCAGTTCTTC
J: TRBJ2-2; D: TRBD1; size: NA; V: TRBV19; CDR3: CASTADRGLGELFF; DNA: TGTGCCAGTACCGCGGACAGGGGTCTCGGGGAGCTGTTTTTT
J: TRBJ2-5; D: NA; size: NA; V: TRBV5-1; CDR3: CASKGEETQYF; DNA: TGCGCCAGCAAGGGGGAAGAGACCCAGTACTTC
J: TRBJ1-3; D: NA; size: once; V: TRBV19; CDR3: CASTGVGNTIYF; DNA: TGTGCCAGTACAGGGGTTGGAAACACCATATATTTT
J: TRBJ1-2; D: NA; size: once; V: TRBV13; CDR3: CASSLGAAALGYTF; DNA: TGTGCCAGCAGCTTAGGCGCGGCAGCCCTTGGCTACACCTTC
J: TRBJ2-7; D: NA; size: NA; V: TRBV21-1; CDR3: CASSKNGETGDHEQYF; DNA: TGTGCCAGCAGCAAAAACGGGGAGACAGGGGACCACGAGCAGTACTTC
J: TRBJ2-2; D: NA; size: NA; V: TRBV30; CDR3: CAWSVRLGLISANTGELFF; DNA: TGTGCCTGGAGTGTACGTTTGGGGCTAATTTCCGCGAACACCGGGGAGCTGTTTTTT
J: TRBJ1-2; D: NA; size: NA; V: TRBV21-1; CDR3: CASSKSGFYGYTF; DNA: TGTGCCAGCAGCAAGTCAGGTTTCTATGGCTACACCTTC
J: TRBJ1-3; D: NA; size: NA; V: TRBV6-6; CDR3: CASSYSQGGNTIYF; DNA: TGTGCCAGCAGTTACTCACAGGGTGGAAACACCATATATTTT
J: TRBJ2-5; D: NA; size: NA; V: TRBV21-1; CDR3: CASSKGGLAGSPLVGQYF; DNA: TGTGCCAGCAGCAAAGGAGGCCTAGCGGGCTCCCCTCTGGTGGGCCAGTACTTC
J: TRBJ1-2; D: NA; size: NA; V: TRBV12-3/TRBV12-4; CDR3: CASTFLRDQGYTF; DNA: TGTGCCAGCACTTTTCTCAGGGATCAGGGCTACACCTTC
J: TRBJ2-7; D: TRBD2; size: NA; V: TRBV28; CDR3: CASSLAGARSYEQYF; DNA: TGTGCCAGCAGTTTAGCGGGAGCTCGATCCTACGAGCAGTACTTC
J: TRBJ2-1; D: TRBD1; size: NA; V: TRBV5-1; CDR3: CASSLTGVHEQFF; DNA: TGCGCCAGCAGCTTGACAGGGGTTCATGAGCAGTTCTTC
J: TRBJ2-7; D: TRBD1; size: NA; V: TRBV6-5; CDR3: CASSASGTGLYEQYF; DNA: TGTGCCAGCAGCGCTTCCGGGACAGGGTTATACGAGCAGTACTTC
J: TRBJ2-3; D: NA; size: few; V: TRBV6-5; CDR3: CASRLKTSTDTQYF; DNA: TGTGCCAGCAGGCTGAAAACTAGCACAGATACGCAGTATTTT
J: TRBJ2-2; D: NA; size: NA; V: TRBV27; CDR3: CASSSWSGGELFF; DNA: TGTGCCAGCAGTTCGTGGTCGGGCGGGGAGCTGTTTTTT
J: TRBJ2-2; D: TRBD2; size: NA; V: TRBV27; CDR3: CASSFGTRGAGELFF; DNA: TGTGCCAGCAGTTTCGGGACTAGAGGGGCCGGGGAGCTGTTTTTT
J: TRBJ2-3; D: NA; size: NA; V: TRBV11-2; CDR3: CASSTTGDLPGYTQYF; DNA: TGTGCCAGCAGCACCACAGGGGACTTACCCGGTTATACGCAGTATTTT
J: TRBJ1-1; D: TRBD1; size: NA; V: TRBV6-5; CDR3: CASRPLDRVPEAFF; DNA: TGTGCCAGCAGACCACTGGACAGGGTCCCTGAAGCTTTCTTT
J: TRBJ2-1; D: TRBD2; size: NA; V: TRBV11-3; CDR3: CASSQSGSSYNEQFF; DNA: TGTGCCAGCAGCCAAAGCGGGAGCTCCTACAATGAGCAGTTCTTC
J: TRBJ2-7; D: TRBD1; size: NA; V: TRBV7-8; CDR3: CASSLAGQYLSYEQYF; DNA: TGTGCCAGCAGCTTAGCGGGACAGTACCTCTCCTACGAGCAGTACTTC
J: TRBJ2-3; D: TRBD2; size: NA; V: TRBV5-4; CDR3: CASSLGTSGDTQYF; DNA: TGTGCCAGCAGCTTGGGGACTAGCGGAGATACGCAGTATTTT
J: TRBJ2-3; D: NA; size: NA; V: TRBV5-1; CDR3: CASSLWGVTSTDTQYF; DNA: TGCGCCAGCAGCTTGTGGGGGGTGACTAGCACAGATACGCAGTATTTT
J: TRBJ1-1; D: TRBD1; size: NA; V: TRBV15; CDR3: CATSSKTGANTEAFF; DNA: TGTGCCACCAGCAGCAAGACAGGGGCGAACACTGAAGCTTTCTTT
J: TRBJ1-2; D: TRBD1; size: NA; V: TRBV5-1; CDR3: CASSFVTGRTNYGYTF; DNA: TGCGCCAGCAGCTTCGTGACAGGGAGGACGAACTATGGCTACACCTTC